This T cell receptor beta chain was recorded in a study of OX40 agonist ivuxolimab in advanced cancers. Study-wide results and limits: Among T cells, CD8+ cells averaged more expanded clones than CD4+ cells. CD4+ and CD8+ blood T cells expanded clonally by week 6 at 0.1 to 3.0 mg/kg.

Germline V gene data show CDR1 as MDHEN and CDR2 as SYDVKM. CDR3 size: 16 residues. Trimming removed 6 bases from V and 0 bases from J, with 12 bases in between. Note on this clone: Its target is not known.

Sequencing used immunoSEQ multiplex PCR; TCRdb keeps in-frame clones, though not all of them. The data contain fewer than 15,000 clones, around 80% of them singletons. The chain has TRBV28 and TRBJ2-6; D uncertain. The sequenced sample was CD4+ or CD8+ T cells sorted from blood, obtained in a trial of the OX40 agonist ivuxolimab. This TCR was sampled from an adult with an advanced solid tumor such as melanoma, head and neck, liver or kidney cancer. The CDR3 sequence is CASSPGSLSGANVLTF. As DNA, the CDR3 is TGTGCCAGCAGCCCCGGGTCCCTCTCTGGGGCCAACGTCCTGACTTTC.